The 22 T cell receptor beta chains below come from one sample, sequenced in a study of blood T cell repertoires in COVID-19. The repertoire was sequenced with immunoSEQ multiplex PCR; TCRdb's copy has only in-frame clones and lacks some. The data show around 200,000 clones, approximately 87% seen once. The sample was peripheral blood. The receptors derive from a woman younger than 35 who had recovered from COVID-19.

The chain couples TRBV19 to TRBJ1-3; TRBD1 might be the D (5 bases). With 6 bases removed from V and 0 bases from J, the gap between germline ends came to 18 bases. The germline CDR1 and CDR2 sequences are LNHDA and SQIVND (reference sequence). The CDR3 covers 17 residues. CDR3 sequence (DNA): TGTGCCAGTAGAAGGCTTGTGGGGCTCTCCTCTGGAAACACCATATATTTT. Protein: CASRRLVGLSSGNTIYF.

The chain joins TRBV19 to TRBJ1-1; 9 bases line up with TRBD1. Germline loops: CDR1 LNHDA, CDR2 SQIVND (reference sequence). The CDR3 loop spans 13 amino acids. J lost 5 bases, V lost 6 bases, and 4 bases had no gene match. The CDR3 nucleotides read TGTGCCAGTAGCCCGACAGGGGGTACTGAAGCTTTCTTT. Translation: CASSPTGGTEAFF.

This chain connects TRBV4-1 to TRBJ1-2, with D perhaps matching TRBD1 (6 bases). V lost 1 base and J lost 1, with 7 bases in between. Germline values: CDR1 MGHRA, CDR2 YSYEKL. The CDR3 has 14 residues. The DNA for the CDR3 is TGCGCCAGCAGCCAAGTAGGGGGTAACTATGGCTACACCTTC. This sequence encodes CASSQVGGNYGYTF.

The chain carries TRBV19 and TRBJ2-1; 7 bases map to TRBD1. J lost 9 bases, V lost 6 bases, and 11 bases had no gene match. Germline assignment: CDR1 LNHDA and CDR2 SQIVND (reference sequence). This CDR3 contains 14 residues. CDR3 protein: CASSRTGRVGEQFF. CDR3 bases: TGTGCCAGTAGCCGGACAGGACGTGTAGGTGAGCAGTTCTTC.

Only one count was recorded for this clone. This chain uses TRBV9 with TRBJ2-3; 12 bases match TRBD2. CDR1 SGDLS and CDR2 YYNGEE come from the germline V gene. After removal of 3 bases from V and 4 bases from J, the junction contained 6 bases not matched to a gene. The length of the CDR3 is 16 residues. The CDR3 protein is CASSGLAGGPADTQYF. The CDR3 DNA reads as TGTGCCAGCAGCGGGCTAGCGGGAGGGCCAGCAGATACGCAGTATTTT.

The rearrangement joins TRBV4-1 to TRBJ1-1; D perhaps matches TRBD1 (6 bases). This CDR3 comprises 14 residues. Trimming stripped 8 bases from V and 1 base from J, with 14 bases between. The germline CDR1 and CDR2 sequences are MGHRA and YSYEKL. CDR3: CASVQGRGNTEAFF. The CDR3 nucleotides are TGCGCCAGCGTCCAAGGCAGGGGGAACACTGAAGCTTTCTTT.

The gene calls are TRBV7-2 and TRBJ1-5; no firm D call. The V end was cut by 1 base, the J end by 0 bases, with 7 bases between. The CDR3 contains 15 residues. CDR1 is SGHTA, CDR2 FQGNSA, per germline. The CDR3 nucleotides read TGTGCCAGCAGCTTAGTTAGCTATAGCAATCAGCCCCAGCATTTT. Its translation: CASSLVSYSNQPQHF.

The chain couples TRBV18 to TRBJ2-2; perhaps TRBD1 as D (6 bases). This CDR3 region has 16 residues. CDR1 is KGHSH, CDR2 LQKENI, per germline. Trimming removed 6 bases at V and 1 base at J, with 15 bases between. Written as DNA, the CDR3 is TGTGCCAGCTCGCGCGCCGGGACATTGAACACCGGGGAGCTGTTTTTT. Translation: CASSRAGTLNTGELFF. Full variable domain (missing parts from reference TRBV18 and TRBJ2-2): NAGVMQNPRHLVRRRGQEARLRCSPMKGHSHVYWYRQLPEEGLKFMVYLQKENIIDESGMPKERFSAEFPKEGPSILRIQQVVRGDSAAYFCASSRAGTLNTGELFFGEGSRLTVL.

V and J are TRBV19 and TRBJ1-1; 11 bases are a match to TRBD1. The CDR3 covers 15 residues. V shed 5 bases and J 7 bases; nucleotides not matched to a gene: 9. Germline CDR1 and CDR2: LNHDA and SQIVND (reference sequence). This chain's CDR3 is CASSLGQGVNSEAFF. The DNA of the CDR3 is TGTGCCAGTAGTCTGGGACAGGGGGTAAATAGTGAAGCTTTCTTT.

The CDR3 is CASSVGNYRSGQETQYF. DNA for the CDR3: TGTGCCAGCAGCGTAGGAAACTATAGGAGCGGACAAGAGACCCAGTACTTC. The chain uses TRBV9 and TRBJ2-5, with a tentative D call TRBD2 (5 bases). The CDR3 covers 17 residues. The germline V gene encodes CDR1 SGDLS and CDR2 YYNGEE. The V end was cut by 0 bases, the J end by 2 bases, with 17 bases between.

The chain carries TRBV11-2 and TRBJ1-5, with D hard to call. The length of the CDR3 is 14 residues. Deletions cut 1 base from V and 2 bases from J, with 6 bases between. Germline V gives CDR1 SGHAT, CDR2 FQNNGV. The CDR3 DNA reads as TGTGCCAGCAGCTTAGGGGGAGGCAATCAGCCCCAGCATTTT. Amino acid sequence: CASSLGGGNQPQHF.

V gene TRBV5-6 combines with J gene TRBJ1-2; D may be TRBD1 (5 bases). V gave up 5 bases and J gave up 6 bases, with 17 bases separating them. The CDR3 is made up of 14 amino acids. Germline V lookup: CDR1 SGHDT, CDR2 YYEEEE. CDR3 in amino acids: CASSSIIGHDGYTF. The DNA of the CDR3 is TGTGCCAGCAGTTCGATCATTGGACACGATGGCTACACCTTC.

This chain uses TRBV3-1 (or the pseudogene TRBV3-2) with TRBJ2-7; tentative D call: TRBD1 (6 bases). This CDR3 has 15 amino acids. Trimming took 1 base from V and 0 from J, leaving 10 bases between them. In germline, CDR1 is LGHDT, CDR2 YNNKEL (reference sequence). The CDR3 bases are TGTGCCAGCAGCCAAGGTGTGGACAGCTCCTACGAGCAGTACTTC. It is translated as CASSQGVDSSYEQYF.

This chain uses TRBV6-2 or TRBV6-3 with TRBJ2-1; no firm D call. Per germline, CDR1 MNHEY and CDR2 SVGEGT. Deletions cut 6 bases from V and 7 bases from J, with 7 bases between. This CDR3 region has 11 residues. The CDR3 bases are TGTGCCAGCAGCCCCCGGAATGAGCAGTTCTTC. Translation: CASSPRNEQFF.

This rearrangement joins TRBV4-3 to TRBJ1-1, with D uncertain. Per germline, CDR1 LGHNA and CDR2 YSLEER. The CDR3 has 13 amino acids. Between the trimmed V and J ends, which lost 3 bases and 5 bases, there was a span of 10 bases. Here the CDR3 DNA reads TGCGCCAGCAGCCACGGGTTGACTACTGAAGCTTTCTTT. Protein: CASSHGLTTEAFF.

J is TRBJ1-1 and V is TRBV6-5; 10 bases are a match to TRBD1. The CDR3 is made up of 13 amino acids. From germline, CDR1 is MNHEY and CDR2 SVGAGI. V shed 7 bases, J shed 4 bases, and the junction held 3 bases outside the gene matches. CDR3 sequence: CASTRTGGTEAFF. CDR3 bases: TGTGCCAGCACCAGGACAGGGGGCACTGAAGCTTTCTTT.

This clone has only one observation. Within the sample, other DNA sequences also encode this same CDR3. The V call is TRBV12-3 or TRBV12-4, the J call TRBJ1-6; D is unresolved. V lost 5 bases, J lost 10 bases, and 9 bases lay in between. CDR3 size: 12 residues. CDR3 sequence: CASSRGVSPLHF. The DNA of the CDR3 is TGTGCCAGCAGTCGCGGGGTATCACCCCTCCACTTT.

The V call is TRBV18, the J call TRBJ1-6, with 7 bases identical to TRBD1. Germline CDR1 KGHSH, CDR2 LQKENI. This CDR3 is 15 amino acids long. Trimming took 4 bases from V and 7 from J; bases not matched to a gene: 7. Written as DNA, the CDR3 is TGTGCCAGCTCACTAGCCGGGACAGCGAATTCACCCCTCCACTTT. Amino acids: CASSLAGTANSPLHF.

The chain combines TRBV21-1 with TRBJ2-5; the DNA was not compared with TRBD2, the D call given in the table. TRBV21-1 is given as a pseudogene. CDR3 length: 16 residues. This chain's CDR3 is CASSNPRSGREETQYF. The CDR3 nucleotides are TGTGCCAGCAGCAATCCCCGTAGCGGGAGGGAAGAGACCCAGTACTTC.

The rearrangement joins TRBV9 to TRBJ2-3; TRBD1 is a possible D gene (6 bases). Germline values: CDR1 SGDLS, CDR2 YYNGEE. The V gene lost 1 base and the J gene lost 4 bases, with 16 bases spanning the gap. This CDR3 contains 16 residues. In DNA form, the CDR3 reads TGTGCCAGCAGCGTATCACCAGGGGAAGCAGCAGATACGCAGTATTTT. Protein: CASSVSPGEAADTQYF.

J is TRBJ2-7 and V is TRBV7-9; TRBD2 agrees at 9 bases. Germline assignment: CDR1 SEHNR and CDR2 FQNEAQ (reference sequence). V gave up 1 base and J gave up 7 bases; unmatched junction bases: 5. The CDR3 has 14 residues. CDR3 DNA: TGTGCCAGCAGCTTAGGAGCGGGAGGAGGTGAGCAGTACGTC. Its protein product is CASSLGAGGGEQYV.

The rearrangement links TRBV11-3 to TRBJ2-1, with 7 bases aligning to TRBD1. The CDR3 is 14 amino acids. Germline V CDR1 and CDR2: SGHNT, YENEEA. J gave up 8 bases and V 5 bases, and 9 bases lay outside the gene matches. The CDR3 loop is CASSVRQGRDEQFF. The DNA for the CDR3 is TGTGCCAGCAGCGTAAGACAGGGACGTGATGAGCAGTTCTTC.